There are many counts of the clone carrying this T cell receptor beta chain. Synthesis of TCR cDNA relied on 5'RACE template switching, which attached a universal primer site and UMIs. Via MiXCR, TCRdb re-called the 5' RACE reads, giving one row per CDR3 protein. The table includes some 9,600 distinct CDR3 sequences, 4% to 6% detected once. This CDR3 has 14 amino acids. V lost 4 bases, J lost 7 bases, and 2 bases stayed unmatched. The data were obtained in a study of T cells after yellow fever vaccination. Findings of the study overall: FACS-sorted repertoires could harbor abundant contaminating bulk-population clonotypes. When the response was secondary, it was weaker but reached its peak faster, day 5 versus 15. Most primary-vaccination clones reappeared after the booster (about 96% CD4, approximately 88% CD8).

The sample here was PBMCs, either bulk or a sorted T-cell subset (CD4+, CD8+, memory, or dextramer-sorted; not recorded which), taken less than 16 days after the first yellow fever vaccination. This TCR was sampled from a man between 18 and 29 years old who received the YFV17D yellow fever vaccine. This chain links TRBV12-3 or TRBV12-4 with TRBJ1-6, with 9 bases lining up with TRBD1. DNA of the CDR3: TGTGCCAGCAGTTCGACAGGGGGGAATTCACCCCTCCACTTT. Its translation: CASSSTGGNSPLHF.